Below are 15 T cell receptor beta chains sequenced from a single sample in a study of T cell changes during pregnancy in multiple sclerosis. Only in-frame clones appear in the TCRdb table, and some are missing; sequencing was by immunoSEQ multiplex PCR. The sample carries about 51,000 clones, 94% recorded once. Source: CD4+ T cells from peripheral blood mononuclear cells, taken in the second trimester of pregnancy. The source is a female donor with multiple sclerosis, enrolled in a pregnancy study.

This chain uses TRBV18 with TRBJ2-2; 10 bases match TRBD2. The CDR3 contains 16 residues. V shed 0 bases, J shed 6 bases, and the junction held 4 bases outside the gene matches. CDR1 and CDR2 (germline): KGHSH, LQKENI. CDR3 region: CASSPPERGGAGELFF. In nucleotides, the CDR3 is TGTGCCAGCTCACCACCGGAGCGGGGGGGCGCCGGGGAGCTGTTTTTT.

V usage is TRBV20-1 and J usage is TRBJ2-5; D may be TRBD1 (6 bases). CDR3 size: 11 residues. CDR1 is DFQATT and CDR2 is SNEGSKA in the germline V gene (reference sequence). The V end lost 4 bases, the J end lost 4 bases, and 7 bases lay between the germline ends. CDR3 loop: CSATQGETQYF. In DNA form, the CDR3 reads TGCAGTGCTACACAGGGAGAGACCCAGTACTTC.

The gene calls are TRBV18 and TRBJ2-5; TRBD2 might be the D (6 bases). Germline-derived CDR1 and CDR2 are KGHSH and LQKENI. V lost 3 bases and J 0 bases, leaving 11 bases between the germline ends. The CDR3 runs 15 residues. Written as DNA, the CDR3 is TGTGCCAGCTCACCGATTCGGGACTACCAAGAGACCCAGTACTTC. It yields the protein CASSPIRDYQETQYF.

The DNA for the CDR3 is TGTGCCAGCAGCTTGGCCAGGGGGCTGGGAGGCTCCTATAATTCACCCCTCCACTTT. It translates to CASSLARGLGGSYNSPLHF. V is TRBV5-5 and J is TRBJ1-6; 8 bases agree with TRBD1. The CDR3 loop spans 19 amino acids. The V gene's germline CDR1 is SGHKS and CDR2 YYEKEE (reference sequence). The junction had 8 bases not matched to a gene; V was cut back by 0 bases and J by 0 bases.

The V call is TRBV7-2, the J call TRBJ1-2; TRBD1 might be the D (5 bases). Germline values: CDR1 SGHTA, CDR2 FQGNSA. The CDR3 has 17 residues. V lost 2 bases to trimming and J lost 4 bases, with 20 bases between them. The CDR3, as DNA: TGTGCCAGCAGCTTAAGCTCGCGACAGCAGACTTCCTATGGCTACACCTTC. Protein product: CASSLSSRQQTSYGYTF.

J is TRBJ2-5 and V is TRBV9; no clear D gene. Germline assignment: CDR1 SGDLS and CDR2 YYNGEE. The CDR3 contains 14 residues. Trimming took 0 bases from V and 9 from J, leaving 15 bases between them. CDR3 coding DNA: TGTGCCAGCAGCGTAGGAAGTTTGGGCACGGCCCAGTACTTC. Protein sequence: CASSVGSLGTAQYF.

The chain is built from TRBV19 and TRBJ2-3; D might be TRBD1 (5 bases). The germline V gene has CDR1 LNHDA and CDR2 SQIVND (reference sequence). The CDR3 consists of 14 residues. Deletions cut 5 bases from V and 1 base from J, with 10 bases between. CDR3 region: CASSEIQGTDTQYF. The CDR3 nucleotides are TGTGCCAGTAGTGAAATACAGGGCACAGATACGCAGTATTTT. The full variable domain, in which reference TRBV19 and TRBJ2-3 provide the parts outside the CDR3, is DGGITQSPKYLFRKEGQNVTLSCEQNLNHDAMYWYRQDPGQGLRLIYYSQIVNDFQKGDIAEGYSVSREKKESFPLTVTSAQKNPTAFYLCASSEIQGTDTQYFGPGTRLTVL.

The V and J genes are TRBV6-5 and TRBJ1-1, with a tentative D call TRBD1 (6 bases). V shed 1 base and J shed 1 base, with 7 bases lying between them. This CDR3 is built from 14 residues. Germline lookup yields CDR1 MNHEY and CDR2 SVGAGI. Here the CDR3 DNA reads TGTGCCAGCAGTTACTTACAGGGGAACACTGAAGCTTTCTTT. Translated, it gives CASSYLQGNTEAFF.

The chain links TRBV2 to TRBJ2-1, with 11 bases matching TRBD2. The length of the CDR3 is 15 residues. Looked up from germline, CDR1 is SNHLY and CDR2 is FYNNEI. The junction had 13 bases not matched to a gene; V was cut back by 9 bases and J by 9 bases. The DNA of the CDR3 is TGTGCCAGTAGGGCCTTAGCGGGGGGGCTCCGTGAGCAGTTCTTC. Translation gives CASRALAGGLREQFF.

The chain links TRBV29-1 to TRBJ2-2; 12 bases match TRBD2. The CDR3 spans 16 residues. Trimming removed 5 bases from V and 0 bases from J; junction bases left unmatched: 4. Germline V gene data show CDR1 as SQVTM and CDR2 as ANQGSEA. This chain's CDR3 is CSVLGLAGPNTGELFF. CDR3 coding DNA: TGCAGCGTTCTGGGACTAGCGGGCCCGAACACCGGGGAGCTGTTTTTT.

V is TRBV5-6 and J is TRBJ2-4; 10 nucleotides line up with TRBD2. The CDR3 consists of 16 residues. Losses at the gene ends were 0 bases for V and 4 bases for J; bases not matched to a gene: 4. Germline lookup yields CDR1 SGHDT and CDR2 YYEEEE. The CDR3 spells CASSLATAGGKNIQYF. CDR3 DNA sequence: TGTGCCAGCAGCTTGGCCACAGCGGGGGGGAAAAACATTCAGTACTTC.

The genes are TRBV11-2 and TRBJ2-5, with TRBD1 matching over 12 bases. The trim removed 2 bases at V and 4 bases at J, leaving 5 bases unmatched. The CDR3 loop spans 16 amino acids. Germline V lookup: CDR1 SGHAT, CDR2 FQNNGV. CDR3 nucleotide sequence: TGTGCCAGCAGCTTACCGGGACAGGGGGCAGGAGAGACCCAGTACTTC. This sequence encodes CASSLPGQGAGETQYF.

This chain joins TRBV5-6 and TRBJ2-2; D might be TRBD2 (6 bases). The CDR3 spans 15 residues. The ends were cut back, 1 base at V and 6 bases at J, with 13 bases in the middle. Germline-derived CDR1 and CDR2 are SGHDT and YYEEEE. The CDR3 here is CASSLRRSGAGELFF. Written as DNA, the CDR3 is TGTGCCAGCAGCTTGCGGCGGTCGGGGGCCGGGGAGCTGTTTTTT.

The V and J genes are TRBV7-8 and TRBJ2-5; D remains unclear. This CDR3 region has 11 residues. The V end was cut by 5 bases, the J end by 5 bases, with 6 bases between. CDR1 SGHVS and CDR2 FQNEAQ come from the germline V gene. The CDR3 sequence is CASSRFETQYF. The CDR3 DNA sequence: TGTGCCAGCAGCCGTTTTGAGACCCAGTACTTC.

This sequence joins TRBV20-1 and TRBJ2-5; possibly TRBD2 for D (5 bases). Trimming cost V 7 bases and J 4 bases, with 7 bases left between them. This CDR3 spans 10 amino acids. Germline-derived CDR1 and CDR2 are DFQATT and SNEGSKA (reference sequence). The CDR3 DNA follows: TGCAGTGGCCGGGGAGAGACCCAGTACTTC. It encodes CSGRGETQYF.